The 29 T cell receptor beta chains below were found in one sample sequenced in a study of CD8 T cells in ankylosing spondylitis. TCRdb independently ran MiXCR on the 5' RACE reads; one entry per CDR3 protein. This table has under 450,000 distinct CDR3 sequences, 20% to 25% appearing once. Sequencing input: blood, either unsorted or a sorted T cell fraction (not recorded which). The receptors were gathered from a male donor with ankylosing spondylitis or in good health (not recorded which).

The chain uses TRBV11-2 and TRBJ2-7; the D is unclear. V was shortened by 4 bases and J by 7 bases, with 14 bases between the two germline ends. This CDR3 is built from 13 residues. Per the germline V gene, CDR1 is SGHAT and CDR2 is FQNNGV. CDR3 sequence: CASSSVGSGEQYF. The CDR3 DNA is TGTGCCAGCAGCTCAGTTGGGTCTGGGGAGCAGTACTTC.

This rearrangement joins TRBV12-3 or TRBV12-4 to TRBJ2-2; D is uncertain. Between the trimmed V and J ends, which lost 6 bases and 1 base, there was a span of 15 bases. The CDR3 loop spans 16 amino acids. The CDR3 coding sequence is TGTGCCAGCAGGCCCTTGACTGGAGTGAACACCGGGGAGCTGTTTTTT. Translation gives CASRPLTGVNTGELFF.

The sample holds many counts of this clonotype. The V call is TRBV12-3 or TRBV12-4, the J call TRBJ1-1; a possible D gene is TRBD1 (6 bases). With 4 bases removed from V and 1 base from J, the gap between germline ends came to 10 bases. The CDR3 sequence is 14 residues long. The CDR3 protein is CASSWGAPNTEAFF. In DNA, the CDR3 is TGTGCCAGCAGTTGGGGGGCTCCGAACACTGAAGCTTTCTTT.

There are a few counts of this clonotype. The V call is TRBV27, the J call TRBJ1-1; TRBD1 aligns across 7 bases. The CDR3 sequence is 14 residues long. CDR1 and CDR2 (germline): MNHEY, SMNVEV (reference sequence). V shed 6 bases and J 1 base; nucleotides not matched to a gene: 5. The CDR3: CASRIRGPNTEAFF. The CDR3 DNA is TGTGCCAGCAGAATAAGGGGGCCGAACACTGAAGCTTTCTTT.

This clonotype was counted only a few times. The chain recombines TRBV7-2 with TRBJ2-1; D is possibly TRBD2 (5 bases). Germline V gene lookup returns CDR1 SGHTA and CDR2 FQGNSA. V lost 7 bases, J lost 4 bases, and 17 bases lay in between. This CDR3 spans 15 amino acids. Here the CDR3 DNA reads TGTGCCAGCACCCTCCTGCTAGCAGATTACAATGAGCAGTTCTTC. Translation gives CASTLLLADYNEQFF.

This clonotype has a handful of counts. The chain combines TRBV20-1 with TRBJ2-5; 11 bases agree with TRBD2. The ends lost 4 bases at V and 5 bases at J; junction bases unmatched: 12. This CDR3 is built from 16 residues. CDR1 and CDR2 from the germline V gene are DFQATT and SNEGSKA (reference sequence). The chain's CDR3 is CSATWESSSGGETQYF. The CDR3 nucleotides are TGCAGTGCTACGTGGGAGTCCTCTAGCGGGGGGGAGACCCAGTACTTC.

This clonotype came up a few times. This chain uses TRBV27 with TRBJ2-7, with D perhaps TRBD1 (6 bases). Trimming pared 4 bases from V and 2 bases from J, leaving 9 bases between. This CDR3 has 13 amino acids. Germline V gene data show CDR1 as MNHEY and CDR2 as SMNVEV (reference sequence). CDR3 in DNA: TGTGCCAGCAGTTACAGGGTTACCTACGAGCAGTACTTC. It yields the protein CASSYRVTYEQYF.

This chain joins TRBV6-1 and TRBJ2-3; 10 bases are a match to TRBD2. V dropped 2 bases and J dropped 5; count of bases not matched to a gene: 13. This CDR3 is 18 amino acids long. Germline V gene sequence: CDR1 MNHNS, CDR2 SASEGT. CDR3: CASSERASGGPRLDTQYF. CDR3 nucleotide sequence: TGTGCCAGCAGTGAACGGGCTAGCGGGGGTCCCCGGTTAGATACGCAGTATTTT.

The chain is built from TRBV7-9 and TRBJ2-7; a weak D match, TRBD2 (5 bases). The length of the CDR3 is 15 residues. V lost 8 bases and J lost 4, with 21 bases in between. Germline values: CDR1 SEHNR, CDR2 FQNEAQ (reference sequence). The CDR3 sequence: CASAPAAHSGYEQYF. The CDR3 region has the DNA TGTGCCAGCGCCCCCGCGGCCCATTCGGGGTACGAGCAGTACTTC.

This clonotype has only a few counts. The V and J genes are TRBV2 and TRBJ2-3; 8 bases are a match to TRBD2. This CDR3 spans 13 amino acids. Germline CDR1 is SNHLY and CDR2 is FYNNEI. V gave up 10 bases and J gave up 3 bases; unmatched junction bases: 6. CDR3 bases: TGTGCCAACCCGCGGGGGGCTACAGATACGCAGTATTTT. Its protein is CANPRGATDTQYF.

This clonotype was detected a few times. The chain links TRBV6-5 to TRBJ2-7, with 10 bases aligning to TRBD2. Germline V lookup: CDR1 MNHEY, CDR2 SVGAGI. V shed 2 bases and J 2 bases; nucleotides not matched to a gene: 3. This CDR3 is built from 15 residues. For the CDR3, the DNA is TGTGCCAGCAGTTACGGGACTAGCGAAACCTACGAGCAGTACTTC. Translated: CASSYGTSETYEQYF.

The chain joins TRBV28 to TRBJ2-2; 9 bases line up with TRBD1. CDR1 is MDHEN, CDR2 SYDVKM, per germline. There are 15 residues in the CDR3. J lost 6 bases, V lost 6 bases, and 8 bases had no gene match. CDR3 DNA: TGTGCCAGCAGGGCGCCGGGACAGGGTCCCGGGGAGCTGTTTTTT. This translates into CASRAPGQGPGELFF. Drawing the rest from reference TRBV28 and TRBJ2-2, the complete variable domain is DVKVTQSSRYLVKRTGEKVFLECVQDMDHENMFWYRQDPGLGLRLIYFSYDVKMKEKGDIPEGYSVSREKKERFSLILESASTNQTSMYLCASRAPGQGPGELFFGEGSRLTVL.

The V and J genes are TRBV20-1 and TRBJ2-3; D gene unclear. V was clipped by 2 bases and J by 8 bases, with 17 bases between them. This CDR3 has 14 amino acids. Per germline, CDR1 DFQATT and CDR2 SNEGSKA (reference sequence). The CDR3 DNA follows: TGCAGTGCTAGAATGATCTCCCCCCATGTTACGCAGTATTTT. The encoded protein is CSARMISPHVTQYF.

V is TRBV11-2 and J is TRBJ2-2; maybe TRBD1 (5 bases). V lost 5 bases, J lost 0 bases, and 10 bases lay in between. The CDR3 length is 15 residues. Germline CDR1 reads SGHAT; CDR2 reads FQNNGV. CDR3 amino acids: CASSPPTANTGELFF. The CDR3 bases are TGTGCCAGCAGCCCACCGACAGCGAACACCGGGGAGCTGTTTTTT.

The chain has TRBV2 and TRBJ2-1; a weak D match, TRBD1 (6 bases). The ends were cut back, 7 bases at V and 4 bases at J, with 14 bases in the middle. The CDR3 covers 14 residues. CDR1 is SNHLY and CDR2 is FYNNEI in the germline V gene. The CDR3 sequence: CASNVGGQYNEQFF. DNA of the CDR3: TGTGCCAGCAACGTCGGAGGACAGTACAATGAGCAGTTCTTC.

Many counts were recorded for this clonotype. The CDR3 nucleotides are TGCAGCGTTGTGTCGGGCTACGAGCAGTACTTC. It codes for CSVVSGYEQYF. This chain connects TRBV29-1 to TRBJ2-7, with D unresolved. Trimming cost V 4 bases and J 3 bases, with 7 bases left between them. CDR1 and CDR2 from the germline V gene are SQVTM and ANQGSEA. The CDR3 sequence is 11 residues long.

This chain uses TRBV27 with TRBJ2-5; 9 nucleotides agree with TRBD2. V dropped 4 bases and J dropped 6; count of bases not matched to a gene: 3. The CDR3 totals 13 residues. Germline CDR1 and CDR2: MNHEY and SMNVEV (reference sequence). This CDR3 reads CASSSASGKTQYF. CDR3 DNA: TGTGCCAGCAGTTCGGCTAGCGGGAAGACCCAGTACTTC.

The V and J genes are TRBV20-1 and TRBJ2-1, with TRBD2 matching 7 bases. Germline V lookup: CDR1 DFQATT, CDR2 SNEGSKA (reference sequence). The CDR3 is 13 residues long. V dropped 3 bases and J dropped 3; count of bases not matched to a gene: 2. DNA of the CDR3: TGCAGTGCTAGTGGGGGGGTCTACAATGAGCAGTTCTTC. Protein: CSASGGVYNEQFF.

The chain carries TRBV10-3 and TRBJ2-5; 11 bases fit TRBD1. CDR1 and CDR2 from the germline V gene are ENHRY and SYGVKD. This CDR3 is built from 15 residues. With 6 bases clipped from V and 1 base from J, the junction kept 4 bases outside the gene matches. The CDR3 DNA follows: TGTGCCATCAGGACAGGACAGGGGGCCCAAGAGACCCAGTACTTC. This translates into CAIRTGQGAQETQYF.

This clonotype was counted a single time. CDR3 coding DNA: TGCGCCAGCAGTGACCGCGGGGGGGCAGGGGTGTCAGAGACCCAGTACTTC. This sequence encodes CASSDRGGAGVSETQYF. The genes are TRBV10-2 and TRBJ2-5, with TRBD2 matching over 9 bases. In germline, CDR1 is WSHSY, CDR2 SAAADI. With V trimmed by 3 bases and J by 4 bases, 12 bases remained unmatched. CDR3 length: 17 amino acids.

The chain is built from TRBV7-9 and TRBJ2-1; D might be TRBD1 (6 bases). Germline CDR1 is SEHNR and CDR2 is FQNEAQ (reference sequence). This CDR3 is 14 amino acids long. V dropped 5 bases and J dropped 5 bases, with 13 bases sitting between them. CDR3 in DNA: TGTGCCAGCAGCCACCGGGACACCAACAATGAGCAGTTCTTC. Translating it yields CASSHRDTNNEQFF.

The chain is built from TRBV6-1 and TRBJ2-7; D may be TRBD1 (6 bases). There are 13 residues in the CDR3. Germline loops: CDR1 MNHNS, CDR2 SASEGT. V was cut by 6 bases and J by 3 bases, with 12 bases left in between. The CDR3 loop is CASRGADDYEQYF. DNA for the CDR3: TGTGCCAGCAGGGGGGCCGATGACTACGAGCAGTACTTC.

This clonotype was seen a handful of times. The chain recombines TRBV12-3 or TRBV12-4 with TRBJ2-7; unclear D gene. There are 13 residues in the CDR3. The V gene lost 3 bases and the J gene lost 4 bases, with 10 bases spanning the gap. In DNA form, the CDR3 reads TGTGCCAGCAGTTTGTCTAATCCTTACGAGCAGTACTTC. Encoded protein: CASSLSNPYEQYF.

This clonotype has more than one count but fewer than ten. The rearrangement links TRBV7-8 to TRBJ2-6; D is uncertain. The germline V gene has CDR1 SGHVS and CDR2 FQNEAQ. The V and J ends lost 2 bases and 0 bases respectively, with 11 bases between them. The CDR3 extends over 17 amino acids. The CDR3: CASSLNPEFSGANVLTF. The CDR3 bases are TGTGCCAGCAGCTTAAACCCGGAATTCTCTGGGGCCAACGTCCTGACTTTC.

In its sample, this clonotype was seen many times. V and J are TRBV12-3 or TRBV12-4 and TRBJ2-5; D is perhaps TRBD2 (6 bases). The CDR3 contains 15 residues. V lost 4 bases to trimming and J lost 2 bases, with 14 bases between them. The CDR3 DNA reads TGTGCCAGCAGTTATTCGGGGGACCCACAAGAGACCCAGTACTTC. This sequence encodes CASSYSGDPQETQYF.

This clonotype was counted a few times. The rearrangement joins TRBV27 to TRBJ1-5; D is unresolved. V gave up 2 bases and J gave up 5 bases, with 10 bases separating them. Germline values: CDR1 MNHEY, CDR2 SMNVEV (reference sequence). The CDR3 spans 14 residues. The CDR3 DNA reads TGTGCCAGCAGTTTACCAGGACCCCATCAGCCCCAGCATTTT. Amino acids: CASSLPGPHQPQHF.

The chain links TRBV7-9 to TRBJ2-5, with D maybe TRBD1 (5 bases). Germline CDR1 SEHNR, CDR2 FQNEAQ (reference sequence). This CDR3 comprises 13 residues. Trimming left V 6 bases short and J 5 bases short, with 13 bases between. CDR3 sequence (DNA): TGTGCCAGCAGTCAGGGCCTATTTGAGACCCAGTACTTC. This translates into CASSQGLFETQYF.

The chain has TRBV7-9 and TRBJ2-1; TRBD2 matches 13 bases. V lost 5 bases to trimming and J lost 10 bases; unmatched junction nucleotides: 8. The CDR3 covers 15 residues. Germline CDR1 is SEHNR and CDR2 is FQNEAQ (reference sequence). The CDR3 is CASSSGLAGAREQFF. The CDR3, as DNA: TGTGCCAGCAGCAGCGGACTAGCGGGGGCCCGGGAGCAGTTCTTC.

V is TRBV10-2 and J is TRBJ2-7, with 7 bases identical to TRBD1. CDR3 size: 12 residues. The J segment lost 6 bases and the V segment lost 7 bases, leaving 6 bases of the junction unmatched. Germline lookup yields CDR1 WSHSY and CDR2 SAAADI. The CDR3 here is CASTQGESEQYF. The CDR3 bases are TGCGCCAGCACGCAGGGGGAAAGCGAGCAGTACTTC.